The 22 T cell receptor beta chains given below trace back to one sample, sequenced in a study of blood T cell repertoires in COVID-19. Sequencing was performed with immunoSEQ multiplex PCR; in TCRdb, only in-frame clones are kept and a portion is missing. The data contain around 18,000 clones, about 91% of them singletons. The specimen sequenced was peripheral blood. These TCRs come from a man aged 55 to 70 with active COVID-19.

The genes are TRBV9 and TRBJ2-3; no clear D gene. Trimming cost V 3 bases and J 10 bases, with 21 bases left between them. The CDR3 sequence is 15 residues long. Germline CDR1 and CDR2: SGDLS and YYNGEE. CDR3 protein: CASSASSDPASAQYF. The CDR3 DNA reads TGTGCCAGCAGCGCCTCCTCAGACCCCGCGAGCGCGCAGTATTTT.

The rearrangement joins TRBV11-3 to TRBJ2-5; D may be TRBD2 (5 bases). V shed 1 base and J shed 5 bases, with 14 bases lying between them. The V gene's germline CDR1 is SGHNT and CDR2 YENEEA. This CDR3 has 15 residues. The CDR3 spells CASSLVRGVVETQYF. The DNA for the CDR3 is TGTGCCAGCAGCTTAGTTCGGGGTGTGGTGGAGACCCAGTACTTC.

The chain combines TRBV7-9 with TRBJ1-3, with no clear D. This CDR3 is 17 amino acids long. Trimming left V 1 base short and J 1 base short, with 14 bases between. The germline V gene encodes CDR1 SEHNR and CDR2 FQNEAQ (reference sequence). The DNA of the CDR3 is TGTGCCAGCAGCTTAGTTGTCAGGCCGAGTTCTGGAAACACCATATATTTT. Translation: CASSLVVRPSSGNTIYF.

The chain employs TRBV28 and TRBJ1-2; TRBD1 matches 7 bases. Germline V gene data show CDR1 as MDHEN and CDR2 as SYDVKM. Unmatched junction bases numbered 3, after V lost 3 bases and J lost 8 bases. The CDR3 totals 12 residues. In nucleotides, the CDR3 is TGTGCCAGCAGTTTGGGACAGCGCGGCTACACCTTC. It encodes CASSLGQRGYTF.

This chain connects TRBV6-6 to TRBJ1-2, with unresolved D. The CDR3 totals 13 residues. Germline CDR1 MNHNY, CDR2 SVGAGI (reference sequence). V was clipped by 6 bases and J by 0 bases, with 8 bases between them. CDR3 nucleotides: TGTGCCAGCAGAGACACGGCTAACTATGGCTACACCTTC. It encodes CASRDTANYGYTF.

This clone appeared a few times. V usage is TRBV6-4 and J usage is TRBJ2-1, with 13 bases fitting TRBD2. The V and J ends lost 2 bases and 6 bases, in that order; junction bases with no gene match: 1. CDR1 and CDR2 from the germline V gene are MRHNA and SNTAGT. The CDR3 loop spans 15 amino acids. CDR3 residues: CASSDTSGGANEQFF. In DNA, the CDR3 is TGTGCCAGCAGTGACACTAGCGGGGGGGCCAATGAGCAGTTCTTC.

The V call is TRBV13, the J call TRBJ1-2; maybe TRBD1 (6 bases). Germline V gene lookup returns CDR1 PRHDT and CDR2 FYEKMQ (reference sequence). Trimming pared 5 bases from V and 4 bases from J, leaving 14 bases between. The CDR3 is 14 residues long. As DNA, the CDR3 is TGTGCCAGCAGCCGGACAGAGTCCTCCTATGGCTACACCTTC. Its protein is CASSRTESSYGYTF.

The gene calls are TRBV5-6 and TRBJ1-6, with D perhaps TRBD1 (6 bases). V dropped 0 bases and J dropped 10 bases, with 14 bases sitting between them. This CDR3 contains 15 residues. The V gene's germline CDR1 is SGHDT and CDR2 YYEEEE. The CDR3 sequence: CASSLAGGQRSPLHF. CDR3 nucleotide sequence: TGTGCCAGCAGCTTGGCCGGCGGACAGAGATCACCCCTCCACTTT.

V and J are TRBV6-2 or TRBV6-3 and TRBJ1-6; TRBD1 matches 9 bases. From germline, CDR1 is MNHEY and CDR2 SVGEGT. The CDR3 is 17 residues long. The J segment lost 8 bases and the V segment lost 2 bases, leaving 10 bases of the junction unmatched. CDR3 residues: CASSYTLQGALYSPLHF. DNA for the CDR3: TGTGCCAGCAGTTACACGCTACAGGGGGCCTTGTATTCACCCCTCCACTTT.

The CDR3 DNA is TGTGCCAGCAGTTTATTACAAGACACTGAAGCTTTCTTT. Its translation: CASSLLQDTEAFF. The genes are TRBV28 and TRBJ1-1, with no clear D. Germline values: CDR1 MDHEN, CDR2 SYDVKM. With 1 base removed from V and 3 bases from J, the gap between germline ends came to 6 bases. The CDR3 covers 13 residues.

The rearrangement links TRBV13 to TRBJ2-1; 12 nucleotides align to TRBD2. The CDR3 spans 14 residues. CDR1 is PRHDT, CDR2 FYEKMQ, per germline (reference sequence). With 3 bases clipped from V and 9 bases from J, the junction kept 3 bases outside the gene matches. The CDR3 coding sequence is TGTGCCAGCAGCTTGACTAGCGGGAGCTCTGAGCAGTTCTTC. Protein: CASSLTSGSSEQFF.

The V gene is TRBV18, the J gene TRBJ2-7; the D is unclear. The CDR3 runs to 11 residues. With 3 bases removed from V and 6 bases from J, the gap between germline ends came to 6 bases. The germline V gene encodes CDR1 KGHSH and CDR2 LQKENI. The CDR3 loop reads CASSPQVEQYF. The CDR3, as DNA: TGTGCCAGCTCACCCCAGGTCGAGCAGTACTTC.

The chain employs TRBV13 and TRBJ2-3, with TRBD2 matching over 8 bases. The CDR3 extends over 16 amino acids. Germline V CDR1 and CDR2: PRHDT, FYEKMQ (reference sequence). Trimming took 5 bases from V and 2 from J; bases not matched to a gene: 9. The CDR3 region is CASSPGGVADTDTQYF. The CDR3 DNA reads TGTGCCAGCAGCCCGGGGGGGGTAGCGGACACAGATACGCAGTATTTT.

The chain is built from TRBV5-5 and TRBJ1-1; no clear D gene. The germline gives CDR1 SGHKS, CDR2 YYEKEE (reference sequence). The CDR3 runs to 15 residues. The V gene lost 4 bases and the J gene lost 5 bases, with 18 bases spanning the gap. CDR3 loop: CASSLNDVPGTEAFF. CDR3 nucleotide sequence: TGTGCCAGCAGCCTAAATGACGTCCCGGGGACTGAAGCTTTCTTT.

A few counts support this clone. This sequence joins TRBV7-2 and TRBJ2-1, with D perhaps matching TRBD2 (7 bases). The CDR3 is made up of 16 amino acids. Trimming pared 5 bases from V and 0 bases from J, leaving 14 bases between. Per the germline V gene, CDR1 is SGHTA and CDR2 is FQGNSA. Here the CDR3 reads CASSRSGTYSYNEQFF. CDR3 coding DNA: TGTGCCAGCAGCCGGAGCGGGACATACTCCTACAATGAGCAGTTCTTC.

The V gene is TRBV28, the J gene TRBJ1-4; D is ambiguous. The CDR3 totals 14 residues. Germline V gene data show CDR1 as MDHEN and CDR2 as SYDVKM. Trimming removed 7 bases from V and 0 bases from J, with 9 bases in between. CDR3 nucleotide sequence: TGTGCCAGCACCCCCCTAACAACTAATGAAAAACTGTTTTTT. Encoded protein: CASTPLTTNEKLFF.

The J gene is TRBJ2-1, the V gene TRBV7-6, with TRBD2 matching over 15 bases. Germline loops: CDR1 SGHVS, CDR2 FNYEAQ. The V gene end was trimmed by 5 bases and the J gene end by 7 bases; junction bases not matched to a gene: 9. The CDR3 is 17 residues long. The CDR3 DNA reads as TGTGCCAGCAGCCCTGGACTAGCGGGAGGGCCTCAGAATGAGCAGTTCTTC. This translates into CASSPGLAGGPQNEQFF.

The rearrangement uses TRBV11-1 and TRBJ2-7, with D possibly TRBD1 on 6 matching bases. CDR3 size: 14 residues. V lost 5 bases, J lost 0 bases, and 11 bases lay in between. Germline-derived CDR1 and CDR2 are SGHAT and FQDESV (reference sequence). The CDR3 loop is CASSQGGSSYEQYF. In nucleotides, the CDR3 is TGTGCCAGCAGCCAAGGGGGATCCTCCTACGAGCAGTACTTC.

The CDR3, as DNA: TGTGCCAGCAGCTTGCCCAGCTCGGGTTCCTATGGCTACACCTTC. Translation gives CASSLPSSGSYGYTF. J is TRBJ1-2 and V is TRBV5-5; no definite D call. In germline, CDR1 is SGHKS, CDR2 YYEKEE (reference sequence). V lost 1 base and J lost 4, with 14 bases in between. The CDR3 is 15 amino acids.

CDR3 sequence reads: CASSLLAGTGELFF. The CDR3 DNA reads as TGTGCCAGCAGCTTACTAGCGGGGACCGGGGAGCTGTTTTTT. This chain links TRBV7-3 with TRBJ2-2; 9 nucleotides align to TRBD2. The CDR3 is made up of 14 amino acids. V shed 2 bases, J shed 5 bases, and the junction held 0 bases outside the gene matches. Germline CDR1 is SGHTA and CDR2 is FQGTGA.

The chain is built from TRBV11-3 and TRBJ2-2; D is possibly TRBD2 (5 bases). V gave up 5 bases and J gave up 3 bases, with 10 bases separating them. This CDR3 has 14 residues. Germline CDR1 is SGHNT and CDR2 is YENEEA. CDR3 residues: CASSGSFHTGELFF. In nucleotides, the CDR3 is TGTGCCAGCAGCGGGAGCTTTCACACCGGGGAGCTGTTTTTT.

This clone came up once. The rearrangement uses TRBV4-2 and TRBJ2-2, with TRBD2 matching over 8 bases. J lost 1 base, V lost 0 bases, and 7 bases had no gene match. The CDR3 is made up of 18 amino acids. CDR1 is LGHNA and CDR2 is YNFKEQ in the germline V gene. The CDR3 loop reads CASSQEAGGGRNTGELFF. Written as DNA, the CDR3 is TGTGCCAGCAGCCAAGAGGCCGGGGGGGGCCGGAACACCGGGGAGCTGTTTTTT.